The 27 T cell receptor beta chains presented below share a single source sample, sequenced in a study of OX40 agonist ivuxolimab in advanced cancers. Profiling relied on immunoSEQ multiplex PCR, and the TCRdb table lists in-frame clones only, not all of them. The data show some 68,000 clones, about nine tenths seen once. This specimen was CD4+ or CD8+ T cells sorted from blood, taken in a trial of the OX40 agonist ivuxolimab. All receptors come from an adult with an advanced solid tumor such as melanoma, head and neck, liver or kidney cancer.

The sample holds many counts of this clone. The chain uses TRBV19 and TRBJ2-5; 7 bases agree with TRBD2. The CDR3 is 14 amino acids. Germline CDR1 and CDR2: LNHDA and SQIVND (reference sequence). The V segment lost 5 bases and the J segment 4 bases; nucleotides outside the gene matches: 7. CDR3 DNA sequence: TGTGCCAGTAGTCCCAGGGTAGCGGGAGAGACCCAGTACTTC. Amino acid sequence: CASSPRVAGETQYF.

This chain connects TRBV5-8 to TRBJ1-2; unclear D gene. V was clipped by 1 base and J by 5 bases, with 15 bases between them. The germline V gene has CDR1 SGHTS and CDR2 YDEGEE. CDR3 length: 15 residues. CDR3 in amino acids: CASSLILGPRYGYTF. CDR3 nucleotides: TGTGCCAGCAGCTTGATCCTGGGCCCGAGATATGGCTACACCTTC.

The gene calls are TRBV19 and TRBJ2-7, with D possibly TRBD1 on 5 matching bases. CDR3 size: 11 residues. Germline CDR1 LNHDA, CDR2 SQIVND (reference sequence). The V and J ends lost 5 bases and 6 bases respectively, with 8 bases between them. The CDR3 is CASSVTGEQYF. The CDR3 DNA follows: TGTGCCAGTAGTGTCACAGGCGAGCAGTACTTC.

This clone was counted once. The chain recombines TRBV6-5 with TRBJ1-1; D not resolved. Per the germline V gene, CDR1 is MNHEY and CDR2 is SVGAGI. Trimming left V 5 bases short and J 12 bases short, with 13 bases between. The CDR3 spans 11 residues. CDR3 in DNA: TGTGCCAGCAGTACGATAAGGACGACTTTCTTT. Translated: CASSTIRTTFF.

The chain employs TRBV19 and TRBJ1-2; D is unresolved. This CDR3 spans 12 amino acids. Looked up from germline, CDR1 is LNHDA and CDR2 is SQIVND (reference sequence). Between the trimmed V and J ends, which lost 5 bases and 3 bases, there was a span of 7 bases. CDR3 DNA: TGTGCCAGTAGTGTCTCTGACTATGGCTACACCTTC. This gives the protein CASSVSDYGYTF.

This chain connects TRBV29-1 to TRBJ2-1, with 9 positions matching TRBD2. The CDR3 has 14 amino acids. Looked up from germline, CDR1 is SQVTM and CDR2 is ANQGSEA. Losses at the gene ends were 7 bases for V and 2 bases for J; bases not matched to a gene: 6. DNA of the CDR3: TGCAGCGGAGGAGCGGGAGGAACCTACAATGAGCAGTTCTTC. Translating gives CSGGAGGTYNEQFF.

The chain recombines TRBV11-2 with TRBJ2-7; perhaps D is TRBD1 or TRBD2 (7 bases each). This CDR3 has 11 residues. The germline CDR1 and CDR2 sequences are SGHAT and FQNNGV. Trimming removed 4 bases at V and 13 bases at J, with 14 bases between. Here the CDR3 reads CASSSGGDDYF. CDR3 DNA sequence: TGTGCCAGCAGCTCAGGGGGGGACGACTACTTC.

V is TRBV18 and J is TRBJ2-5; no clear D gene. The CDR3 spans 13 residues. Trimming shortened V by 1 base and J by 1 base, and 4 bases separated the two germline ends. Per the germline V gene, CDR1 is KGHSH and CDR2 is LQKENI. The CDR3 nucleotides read TGTGCCAGCTCACCACAGATCCAAGAGACCCAGTACTTC. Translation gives CASSPQIQETQYF.

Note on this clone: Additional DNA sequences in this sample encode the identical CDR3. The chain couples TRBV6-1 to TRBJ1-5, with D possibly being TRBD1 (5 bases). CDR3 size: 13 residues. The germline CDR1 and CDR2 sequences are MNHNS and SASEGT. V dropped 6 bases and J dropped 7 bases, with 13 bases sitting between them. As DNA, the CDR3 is TGTGCCAGCAGGGCGGGGGATGGCCAGCCCCAGCATTTT. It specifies CASRAGDGQPQHF.

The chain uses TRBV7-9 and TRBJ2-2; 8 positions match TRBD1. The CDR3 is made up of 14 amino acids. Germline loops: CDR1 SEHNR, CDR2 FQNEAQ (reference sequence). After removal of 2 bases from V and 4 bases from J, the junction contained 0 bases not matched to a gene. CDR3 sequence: CASSLTGGTGELFF. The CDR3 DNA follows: TGTGCCAGCAGCTTAACAGGGGGCACCGGGGAGCTGTTTTTT.

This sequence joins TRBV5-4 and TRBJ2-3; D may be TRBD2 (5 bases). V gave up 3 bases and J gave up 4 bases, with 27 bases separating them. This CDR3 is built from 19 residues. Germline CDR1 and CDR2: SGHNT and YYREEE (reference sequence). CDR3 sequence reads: CASSSSDYASILPADTQYF. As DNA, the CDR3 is TGTGCCAGCAGCTCCTCCGACTATGCCTCCATCCTCCCTGCAGATACGCAGTATTTT.

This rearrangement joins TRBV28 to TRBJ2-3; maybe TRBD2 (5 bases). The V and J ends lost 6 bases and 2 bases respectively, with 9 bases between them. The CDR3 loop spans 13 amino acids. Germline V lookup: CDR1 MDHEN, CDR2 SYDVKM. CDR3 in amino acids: CASRGSATDTQYF. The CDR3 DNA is TGTGCCAGCAGGGGGAGCGCCACAGATACGCAGTATTTT.

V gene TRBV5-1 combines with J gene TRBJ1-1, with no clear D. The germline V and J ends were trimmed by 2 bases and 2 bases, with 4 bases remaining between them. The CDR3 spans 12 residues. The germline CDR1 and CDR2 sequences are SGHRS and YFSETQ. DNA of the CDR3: TGCGCCAGCAGCTTAATAAACACTGAAGCTTTCTTT. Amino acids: CASSLINTEAFF.

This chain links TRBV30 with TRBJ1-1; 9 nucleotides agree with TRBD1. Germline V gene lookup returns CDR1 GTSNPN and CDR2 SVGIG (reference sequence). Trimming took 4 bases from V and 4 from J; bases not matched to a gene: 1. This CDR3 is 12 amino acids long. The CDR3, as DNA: TGTGCCTGGAACAGGGGGCCCACTGAAGCTTTCTTT. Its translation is CAWNRGPTEAFF.

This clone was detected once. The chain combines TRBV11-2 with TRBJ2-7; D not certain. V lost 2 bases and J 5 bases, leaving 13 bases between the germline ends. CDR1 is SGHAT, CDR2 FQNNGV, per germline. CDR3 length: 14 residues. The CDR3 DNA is TGTGCCAGCAGCTTAAGCAGCCCCAGGCACGAGCAGTACTTC. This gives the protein CASSLSSPRHEQYF.

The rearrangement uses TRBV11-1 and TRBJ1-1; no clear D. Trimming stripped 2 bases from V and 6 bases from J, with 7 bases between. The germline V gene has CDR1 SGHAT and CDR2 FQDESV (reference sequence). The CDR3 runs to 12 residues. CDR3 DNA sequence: TGTGCCAGCAGCTTAATCAAGGCTGAAGCTTTCTTT. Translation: CASSLIKAEAFF.

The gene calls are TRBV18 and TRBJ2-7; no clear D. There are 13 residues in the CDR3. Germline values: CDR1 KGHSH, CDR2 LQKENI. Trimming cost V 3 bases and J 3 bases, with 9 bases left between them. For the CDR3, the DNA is TGTGCCAGCTCACCCCGGCACGACTACGAGCAGTACTTC. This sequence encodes CASSPRHDYEQYF.

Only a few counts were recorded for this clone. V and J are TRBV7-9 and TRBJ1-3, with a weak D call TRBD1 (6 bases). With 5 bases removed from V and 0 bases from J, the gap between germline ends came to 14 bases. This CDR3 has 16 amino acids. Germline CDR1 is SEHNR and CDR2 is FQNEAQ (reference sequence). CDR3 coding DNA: TGTGCCAGCAGCCGTACAGGGTTCGGCTCTGGAAACACCATATATTTT. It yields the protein CASSRTGFGSGNTIYF. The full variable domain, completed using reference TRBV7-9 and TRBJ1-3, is DTGVSQNPRHKITKRGQNVTFRCDPISEHNRLYWYRQTLGQGPEFLTYFQNEAQLEKSRLLSDRFSAERPKGSFSTLEIQRTEQGDSAMYLCASSRTGFGSGNTIYFGEGSWLTVV.

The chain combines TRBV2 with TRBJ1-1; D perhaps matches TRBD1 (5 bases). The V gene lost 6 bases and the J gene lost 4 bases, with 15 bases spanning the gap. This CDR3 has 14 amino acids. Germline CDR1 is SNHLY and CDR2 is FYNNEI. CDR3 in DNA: TGTGCCAGCAGCGCCGAATGGGGGGGCACTGAAGCTTTCTTT. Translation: CASSAEWGGTEAFF.

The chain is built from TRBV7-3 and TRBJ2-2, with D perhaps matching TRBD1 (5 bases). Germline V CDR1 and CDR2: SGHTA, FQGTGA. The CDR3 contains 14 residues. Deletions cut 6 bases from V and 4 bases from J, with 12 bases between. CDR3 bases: TGTGCCAGCAGGGGGCAGGGCGGCACCGGGGAGCTGTTTTTT. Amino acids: CASRGQGGTGELFF.

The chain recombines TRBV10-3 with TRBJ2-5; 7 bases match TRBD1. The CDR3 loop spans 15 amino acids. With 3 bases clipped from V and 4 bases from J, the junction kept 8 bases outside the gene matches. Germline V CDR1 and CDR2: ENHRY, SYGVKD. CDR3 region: CAISERQGSRETQYF. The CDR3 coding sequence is TGTGCCATCAGTGAAAGACAGGGAAGTCGAGAGACCCAGTACTTC.

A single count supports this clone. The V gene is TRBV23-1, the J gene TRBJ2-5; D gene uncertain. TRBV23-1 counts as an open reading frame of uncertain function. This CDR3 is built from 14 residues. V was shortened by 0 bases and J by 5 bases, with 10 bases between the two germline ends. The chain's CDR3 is CASSQSGPAETQYF. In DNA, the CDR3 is TGCGCCAGCAGTCAATCCGGCCCCGCCGAGACCCAGTACTTC.

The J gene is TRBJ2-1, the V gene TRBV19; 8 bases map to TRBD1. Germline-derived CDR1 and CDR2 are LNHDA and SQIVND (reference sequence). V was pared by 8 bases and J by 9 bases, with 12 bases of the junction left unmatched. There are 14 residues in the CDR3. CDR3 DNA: TGTGCCAGTTCGGACAGGGCTGAATCCCCTGAGCAGTTCTTC. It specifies CASSDRAESPEQFF.

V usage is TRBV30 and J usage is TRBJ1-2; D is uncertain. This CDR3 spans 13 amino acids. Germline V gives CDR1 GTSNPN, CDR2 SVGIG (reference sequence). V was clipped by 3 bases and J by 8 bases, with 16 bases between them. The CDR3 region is CAWRPISSGGYTF. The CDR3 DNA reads TGTGCCTGGAGGCCGATATCCTCGGGGGGCTACACCTTC.

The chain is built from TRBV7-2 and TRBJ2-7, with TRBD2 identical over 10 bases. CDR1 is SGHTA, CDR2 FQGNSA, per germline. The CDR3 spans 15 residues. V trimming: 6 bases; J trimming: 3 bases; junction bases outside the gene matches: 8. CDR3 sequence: CASSEAGGPVYEQYF. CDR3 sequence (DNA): TGTGCCAGCAGTGAAGCGGGAGGGCCAGTCTACGAGCAGTACTTC.

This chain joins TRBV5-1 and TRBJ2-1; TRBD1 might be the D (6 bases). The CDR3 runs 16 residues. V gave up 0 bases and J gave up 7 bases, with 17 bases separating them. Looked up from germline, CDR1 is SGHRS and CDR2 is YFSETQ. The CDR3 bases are TGCGCCAGCAGCTTGGCGGGGCAGGGGTTGGGGAATGAGCAGTTCTTC. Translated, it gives CASSLAGQGLGNEQFF. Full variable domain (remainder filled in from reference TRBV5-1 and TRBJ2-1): KAGVTQTPRYLIKTRGQQVTLSCSPISGHRSVSWYQQTPGQGLQFLFEYFSETQRNKGNFPGRFSGRQFSNSRSEMNVSTLELGDSALYLCASSLAGQGLGNEQFFGPGTRLTVL.

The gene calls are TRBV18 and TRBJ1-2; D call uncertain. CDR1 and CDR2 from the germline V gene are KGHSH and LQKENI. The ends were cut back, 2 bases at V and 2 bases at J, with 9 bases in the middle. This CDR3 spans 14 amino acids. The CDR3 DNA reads TGTGCCAGCTCACCAACCACAGCGAACTATGGCTACACCTTC. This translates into CASSPTTANYGYTF.